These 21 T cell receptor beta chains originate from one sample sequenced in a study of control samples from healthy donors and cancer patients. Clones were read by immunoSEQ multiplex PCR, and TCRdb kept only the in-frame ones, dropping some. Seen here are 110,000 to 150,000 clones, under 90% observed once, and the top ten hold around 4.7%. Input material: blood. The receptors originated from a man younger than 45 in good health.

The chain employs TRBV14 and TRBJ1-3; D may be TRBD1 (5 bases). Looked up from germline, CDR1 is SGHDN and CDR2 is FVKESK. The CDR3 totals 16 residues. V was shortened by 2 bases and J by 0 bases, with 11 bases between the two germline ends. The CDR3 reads CASSQNTGLSGNTIYF. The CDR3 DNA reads TGTGCCAGCAGCCAAAATACAGGCCTCTCTGGAAACACCATATATTTT.

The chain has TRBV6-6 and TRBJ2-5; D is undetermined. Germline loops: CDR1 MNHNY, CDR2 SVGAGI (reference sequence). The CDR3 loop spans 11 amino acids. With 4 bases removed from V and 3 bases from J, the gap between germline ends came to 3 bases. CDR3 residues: CASSSKETQYF. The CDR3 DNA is TGTGCCAGCAGTTCAAAAGAGACCCAGTACTTC.

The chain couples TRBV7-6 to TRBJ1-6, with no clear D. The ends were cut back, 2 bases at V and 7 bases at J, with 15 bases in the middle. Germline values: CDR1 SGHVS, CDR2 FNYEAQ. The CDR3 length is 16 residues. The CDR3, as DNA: TGTGCCAGCAGCTTAAGGTCCGCCGGCATGAATTCACCCCTCCACTTT. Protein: CASSLRSAGMNSPLHF.

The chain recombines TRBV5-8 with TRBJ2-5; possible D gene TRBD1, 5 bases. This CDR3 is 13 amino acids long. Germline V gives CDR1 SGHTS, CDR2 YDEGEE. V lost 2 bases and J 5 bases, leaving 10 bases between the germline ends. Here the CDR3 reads CASSFRAWETQYF. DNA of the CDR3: TGTGCCAGCAGCTTCAGGGCTTGGGAGACCCAGTACTTC.

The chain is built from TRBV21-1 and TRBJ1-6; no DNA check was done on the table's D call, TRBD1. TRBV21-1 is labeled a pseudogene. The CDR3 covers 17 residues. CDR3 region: CASSRGQKASYNSPLHF. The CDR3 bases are TGTGCCAGCAGCAGAGGACAGAAAGCCTCCTATAATTCACCCCTCCACTTT.

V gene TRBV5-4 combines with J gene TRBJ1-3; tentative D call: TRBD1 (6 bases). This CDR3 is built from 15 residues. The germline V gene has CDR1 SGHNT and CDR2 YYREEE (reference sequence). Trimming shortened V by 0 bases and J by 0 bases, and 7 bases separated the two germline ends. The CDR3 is CASSLGQASGNTIYF. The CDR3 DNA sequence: TGTGCCAGCAGCTTGGGACAGGCCTCTGGAAACACCATATATTTT.

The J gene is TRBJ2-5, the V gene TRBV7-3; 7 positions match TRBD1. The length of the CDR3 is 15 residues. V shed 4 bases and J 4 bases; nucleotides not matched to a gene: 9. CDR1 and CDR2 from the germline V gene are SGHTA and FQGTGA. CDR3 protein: CASSSIGQAAETQYF. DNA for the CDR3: TGTGCCAGCAGCTCGATCGGACAGGCAGCAGAGACCCAGTACTTC.

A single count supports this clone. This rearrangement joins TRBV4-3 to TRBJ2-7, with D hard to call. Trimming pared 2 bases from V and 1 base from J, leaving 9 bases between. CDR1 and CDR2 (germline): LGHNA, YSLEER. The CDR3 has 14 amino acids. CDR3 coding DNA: TGCGCCAGCAGCCAATGGACCGAGTCCTACGAGCAGTACTTC. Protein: CASSQWTESYEQYF.

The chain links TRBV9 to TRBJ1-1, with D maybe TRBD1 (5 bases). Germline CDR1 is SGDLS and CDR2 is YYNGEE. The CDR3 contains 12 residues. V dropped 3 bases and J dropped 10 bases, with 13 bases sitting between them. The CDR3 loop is CASSGRDFGAFF. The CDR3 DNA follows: TGTGCCAGCAGCGGCCGGGACTTCGGAGCTTTCTTT.

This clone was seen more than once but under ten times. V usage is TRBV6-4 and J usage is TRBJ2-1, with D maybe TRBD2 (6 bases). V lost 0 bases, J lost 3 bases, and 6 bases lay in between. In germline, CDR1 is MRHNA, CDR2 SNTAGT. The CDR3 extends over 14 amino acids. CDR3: CASSDSGGYNEQFF. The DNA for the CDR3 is TGTGCCAGCAGTGACTCGGGGGGCTACAATGAGCAGTTCTTC.

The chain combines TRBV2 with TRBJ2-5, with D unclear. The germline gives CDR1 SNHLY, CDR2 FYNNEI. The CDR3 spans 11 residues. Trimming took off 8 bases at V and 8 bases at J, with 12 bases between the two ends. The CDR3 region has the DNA TGTGCCAGCCAGTCCTCCCCCACCCAGTACTTC. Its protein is CASQSSPTQYF.

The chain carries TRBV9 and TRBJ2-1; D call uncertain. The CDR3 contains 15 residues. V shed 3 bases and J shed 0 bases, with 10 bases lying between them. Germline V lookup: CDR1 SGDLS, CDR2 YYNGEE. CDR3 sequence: CASSATVASYNEQFF. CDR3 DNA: TGTGCCAGCAGCGCAACAGTCGCCTCCTACAATGAGCAGTTCTTC.

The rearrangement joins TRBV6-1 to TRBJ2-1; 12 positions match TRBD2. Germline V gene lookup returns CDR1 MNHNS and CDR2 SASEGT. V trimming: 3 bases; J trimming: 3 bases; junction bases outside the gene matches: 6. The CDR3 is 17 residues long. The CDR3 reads CASSDLTSGGIYNEQFF. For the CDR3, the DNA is TGTGCCAGCAGTGACCTGACTAGCGGGGGAATCTACAATGAGCAGTTCTTC.

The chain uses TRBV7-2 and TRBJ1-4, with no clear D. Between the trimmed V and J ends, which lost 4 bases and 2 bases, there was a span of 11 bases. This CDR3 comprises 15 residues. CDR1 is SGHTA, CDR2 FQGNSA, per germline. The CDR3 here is CASSSHGKTNEKLFF. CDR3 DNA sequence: TGTGCCAGCAGCTCCCACGGGAAGACTAATGAAAAACTGTTTTTT.

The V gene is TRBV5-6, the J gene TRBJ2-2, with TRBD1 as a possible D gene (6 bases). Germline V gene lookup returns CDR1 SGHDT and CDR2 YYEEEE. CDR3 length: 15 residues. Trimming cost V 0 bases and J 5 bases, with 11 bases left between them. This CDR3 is CASSLERRGTGELFF. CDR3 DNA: TGTGCCAGCAGCTTGGAGCGAAGGGGGACCGGGGAGCTGTTTTTT.

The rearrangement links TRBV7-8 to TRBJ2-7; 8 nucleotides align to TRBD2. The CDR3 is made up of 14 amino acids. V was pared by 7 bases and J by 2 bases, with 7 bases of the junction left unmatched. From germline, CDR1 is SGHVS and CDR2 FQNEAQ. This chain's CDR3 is CASISGGRTYEQYF. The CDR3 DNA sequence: TGTGCCAGCATCAGCGGGGGACGAACCTACGAGCAGTACTTC.

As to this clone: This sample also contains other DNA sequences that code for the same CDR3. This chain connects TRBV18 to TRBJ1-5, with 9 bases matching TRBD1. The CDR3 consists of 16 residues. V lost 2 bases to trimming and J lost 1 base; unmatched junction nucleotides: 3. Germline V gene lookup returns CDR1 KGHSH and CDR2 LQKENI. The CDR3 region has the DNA TGTGCCAGCTCACCAGACAGGGGGAGCAGCAATCAGCCCCAGCATTTT. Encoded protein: CASSPDRGSSNQPQHF.

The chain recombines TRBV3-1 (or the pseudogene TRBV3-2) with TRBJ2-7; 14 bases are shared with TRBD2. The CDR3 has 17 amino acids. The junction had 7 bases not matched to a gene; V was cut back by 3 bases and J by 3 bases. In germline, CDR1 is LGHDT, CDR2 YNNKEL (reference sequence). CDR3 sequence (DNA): TGTGCCAGCAGCCAGCTTAAGACTAGCGGGGGGGTCTACGAGCAGTACTTC. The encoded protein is CASSQLKTSGGVYEQYF.

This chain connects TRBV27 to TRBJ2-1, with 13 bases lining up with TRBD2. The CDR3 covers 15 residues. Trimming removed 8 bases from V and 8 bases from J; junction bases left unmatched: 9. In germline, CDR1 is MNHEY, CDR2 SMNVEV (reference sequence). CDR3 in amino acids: CASRLGTSGTYEQFF. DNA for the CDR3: TGTGCCAGCCGTCTAGGGACTAGCGGGACCTATGAGCAGTTCTTC.

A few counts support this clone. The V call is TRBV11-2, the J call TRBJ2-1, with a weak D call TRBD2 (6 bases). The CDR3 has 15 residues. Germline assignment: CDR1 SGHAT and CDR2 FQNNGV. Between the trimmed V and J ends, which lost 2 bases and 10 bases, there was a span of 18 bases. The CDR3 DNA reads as TGTGCCAGCAGCTTAACCGTGGCGGAGGGATTCGAGCAGTTCTTC. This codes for CASSLTVAEGFEQFF.

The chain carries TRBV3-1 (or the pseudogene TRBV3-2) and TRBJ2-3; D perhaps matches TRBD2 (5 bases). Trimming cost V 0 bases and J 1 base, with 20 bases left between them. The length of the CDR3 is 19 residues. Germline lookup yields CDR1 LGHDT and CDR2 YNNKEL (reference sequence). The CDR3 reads CASSQDPWASMPRTDTQYF. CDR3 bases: TGTGCCAGCAGCCAAGATCCGTGGGCTAGCATGCCACGCACAGATACGCAGTATTTT.